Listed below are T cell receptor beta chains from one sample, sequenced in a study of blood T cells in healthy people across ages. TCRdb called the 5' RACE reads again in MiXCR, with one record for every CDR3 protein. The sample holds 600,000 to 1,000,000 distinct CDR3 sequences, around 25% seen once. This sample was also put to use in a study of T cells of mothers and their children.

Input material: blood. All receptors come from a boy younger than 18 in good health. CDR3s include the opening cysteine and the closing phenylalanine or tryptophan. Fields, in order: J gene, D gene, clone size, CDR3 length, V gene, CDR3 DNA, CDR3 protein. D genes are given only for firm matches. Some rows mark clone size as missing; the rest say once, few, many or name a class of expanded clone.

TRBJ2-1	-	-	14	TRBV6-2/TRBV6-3	TGTGCCAGCACCGAGGCGGTGGGGGTCAATGAGCAGTTCTTC	CASTEAVGVNEQFF
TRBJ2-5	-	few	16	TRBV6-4	TGTGCCAGCAGTGCCGTCCCGGGGGGCTTCCAAGAGACCCAGTACTTC	CASSAVPGGFQETQYF
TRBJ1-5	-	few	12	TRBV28	TGTGCCAGCAGTTTAACCGGGTATGCCCAGCATTTT	CASSLTGYAQHF
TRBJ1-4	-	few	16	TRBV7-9	TGTGCCAGCACCCAACAGAACCTAGTTGGCAAAGAAAAACTGTTTTTT	CASTQQNLVGKEKLFF
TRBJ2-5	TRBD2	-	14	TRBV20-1	TGCAGTGCCAGGACAGCGGGAGGGCCTAGGGAGCAGTACTTC	CSARTAGGPREQYF
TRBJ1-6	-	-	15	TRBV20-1	TGCAGTGCTAGAGAGCAAACCGCTTATAATTCACCCCTCCACTTT	CSAREQTAYNSPLHF
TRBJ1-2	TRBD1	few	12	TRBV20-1	TGCAGTGCTTCACAGGGGAACTATGGCTACACCTTC	CSASQGNYGYTF
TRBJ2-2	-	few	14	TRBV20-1	TGCAGTGGGAAGGAACAGATGAACACCGGGGAGCTGTTTTTT	CSGKEQMNTGELFF
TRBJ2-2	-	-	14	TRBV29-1	TGCAGCGTTGGGAGGGTGATGAACACCGGGGAGCTGTTTTTT	CSVGRVMNTGELFF
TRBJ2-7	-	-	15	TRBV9	TGTGCCAGCAGCGTAGCGTTCGACCCCTCCTACGAGCAGTACTTC	CASSVAFDPSYEQYF
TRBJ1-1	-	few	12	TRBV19	TGTGCCAGTAGCATCGGGGGGACTGAAGCTCTCTTT	CASSIGGTEALF
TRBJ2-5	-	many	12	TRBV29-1	TGCAGCGTTGAAGGGTGGGAAGAGACCCAGTACTTC	CSVEGWEETQYF
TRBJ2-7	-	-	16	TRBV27	TGTGCCAGCAGTTTATCATCGGACTTAGGGTTCCACGAGCAGTACTTC	CASSLSSDLGFHEQYF
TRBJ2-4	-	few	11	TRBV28	TGTGCCAGCAGTGTGACAGGCATTCAGTACTTC	CASSVTGIQYF
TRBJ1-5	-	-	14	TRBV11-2	TGTGCCAGCAGCTTATCAGCGGCAAATCAGCCCCAGCATTTT	CASSLSAANQPQHF
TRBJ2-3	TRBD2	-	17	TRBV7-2	TGTGCCAGCAGCCCTTTGAGCGGGAGGACCCGCACAGATACGCAGTATTTT	CASSPLSGRTRTDTQYF
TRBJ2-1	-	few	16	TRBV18	TGTGCCAGCTCACCACGACAGGCTATTAATCTCAATGAGCAGTTCTTC	CASSPRQAINLNEQFF
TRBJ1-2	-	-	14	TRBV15	TGTGCCACCAGCAGCGACAGGACTAACTATGGCTACACCTTC	CATSSDRTNYGYTF
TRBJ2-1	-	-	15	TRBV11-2	TGTGCCAGCAGCTTACGGACGGAGTCCTACAATGAGCAGTTCTTC	CASSLRTESYNEQFF
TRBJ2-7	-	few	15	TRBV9	TGTGCCAGCAGCGTAGGGCTCATAAGAGGCTACGAGCAGTACTTC	CASSVGLIRGYEQYF
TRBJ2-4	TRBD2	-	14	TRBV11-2	TGTGCCAGCAGCCAACTAGCGGGGGAAAACATTCAGTACTTC	CASSQLAGENIQYF
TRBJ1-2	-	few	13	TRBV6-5	TGTGCCAGCAGTGCCCCACTGGCAGTCGGCTACACCTTC	CASSAPLAVGYTF
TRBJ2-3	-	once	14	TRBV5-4	TGTGCCAGCAGCTTGAGTTATTTGGCAGATACGCAGTATTTT	CASSLSYLADTQYF
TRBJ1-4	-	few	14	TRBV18	TGTGCCAGCTCACCACCGTGGAGGAGGGAAAAACTGTTTTTT	CASSPPWRREKLFF
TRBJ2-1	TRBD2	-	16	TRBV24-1	TGTGCCACCAGTGACCCGGTAGCGGGAGGCCACGATGAGCAGTTCTTC	CATSDPVAGGHDEQFF
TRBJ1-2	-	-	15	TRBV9	TGTGCCAGCAGCCCCCATAGGGAGGGGCCTTCTGGCTACACCTTC	CASSPHREGPSGYTF
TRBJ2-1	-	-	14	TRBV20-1	TGCAGTGCTAGAGATGGGGGGGGCCGAAATGAGCAGTTCTTC	CSARDGGGRNEQFF
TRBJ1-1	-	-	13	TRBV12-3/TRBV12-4	TGTGCCAGCAGTTTTTCGGCCTCTCCTGAAGCTTTCTTT	CASSFSASPEAFF
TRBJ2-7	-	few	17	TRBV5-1	TGCGCCAGCAGCTTGACGGCGGGACAGTCCGATTCCTACGAGCAGTACTTC	CASSLTAGQSDSYEQYF
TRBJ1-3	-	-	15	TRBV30	TGTGCCTGGAGCGGGGGCTCGGCATATGGAAACACCATATATTTT	CAWSGGSAYGNTIYF
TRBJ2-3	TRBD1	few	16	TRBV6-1	TGTGCCAGCAGTGGGGGCCCGGGACAGCCCACAGATACGCAGTATTTT	CASSGGPGQPTDTQYF
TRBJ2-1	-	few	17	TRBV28	TGTGCCAGCAGTTCCCCTCGGGGGAGGTGGTCCTACAATGAGCAGTTCTTC	CASSSPRGRWSYNEQFF
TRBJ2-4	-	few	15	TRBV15	TGTGCCACCAGCAGAGCCTGGGCTTGGGAAAACATTCAGTACTTC	CATSRAWAWENIQYF
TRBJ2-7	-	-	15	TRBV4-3	TGCGCCAGCAGCCAAGGGTCGGCGGGGCCTTACGAGCAGTACTTC	CASSQGSAGPYEQYF
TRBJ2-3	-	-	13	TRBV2	TGTGCCACCCAGAGACAGAGCACAGATACGCAGTATTTT	CATQRQSTDTQYF
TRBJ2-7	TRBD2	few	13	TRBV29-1	TGCAGCGTTATCCAGCGGGATCGCTACGAGCAGTACTTC	CSVIQRDRYEQYF
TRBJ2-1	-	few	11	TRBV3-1	TGTGCCAGCAGCCAGAGGGTAGAGCAGTTCTTC	CASSQRVEQFF
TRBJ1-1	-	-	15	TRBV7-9	TGTGCCAGCAGCTTAGCGGCCGGGGCAGGGACTGAAGCTTTCTTT	CASSLAAGAGTEAFF
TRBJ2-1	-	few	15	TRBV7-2	TGTGCCAGCAGCTCCGGAGGGGAGGTTTACAATGAGCAGTTCTTC	CASSSGGEVYNEQFF
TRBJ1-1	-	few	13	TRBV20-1	TGCAGTGCCGCCTTCAGGGCGGATACTGAAGCTTTCTTT	CSAAFRADTEAFF
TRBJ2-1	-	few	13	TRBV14	TGTGCCAGCAGCCAAGACAGGACTTTCGACCAGTTCTTC	CASSQDRTFDQFF
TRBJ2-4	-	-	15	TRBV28	TGTGCCAGCAAATCCGTTGGGACATTGGGGGACATTCAGTACTTC	CASKSVGTLGDIQYF
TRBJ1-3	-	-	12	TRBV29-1	TGCAGCGTTGGAGCCTCTGGAAACACCATATATTTT	CSVGASGNTIYF
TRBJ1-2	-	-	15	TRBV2	TGTGCCAGCAGTGACAGGGCCTTTGCTGTCTATGGCTACACCTTC	CASSDRAFAVYGYTF